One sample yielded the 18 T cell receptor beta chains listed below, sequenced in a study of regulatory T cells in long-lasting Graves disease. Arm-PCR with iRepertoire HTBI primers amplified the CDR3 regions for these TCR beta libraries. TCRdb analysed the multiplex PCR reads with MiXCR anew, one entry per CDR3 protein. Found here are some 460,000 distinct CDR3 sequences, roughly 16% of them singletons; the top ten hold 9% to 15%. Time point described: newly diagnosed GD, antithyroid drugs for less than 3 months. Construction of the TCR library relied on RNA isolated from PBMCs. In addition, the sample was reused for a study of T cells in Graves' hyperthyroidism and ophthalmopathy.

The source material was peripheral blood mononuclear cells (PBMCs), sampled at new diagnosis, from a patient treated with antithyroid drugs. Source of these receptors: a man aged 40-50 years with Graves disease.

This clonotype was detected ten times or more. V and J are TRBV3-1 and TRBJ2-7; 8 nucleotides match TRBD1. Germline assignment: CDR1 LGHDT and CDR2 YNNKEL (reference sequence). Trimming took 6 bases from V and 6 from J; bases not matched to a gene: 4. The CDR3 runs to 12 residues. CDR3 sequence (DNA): TGTGCCAGCAGTTCGGACAGGGTCGAGCAGTACTTC. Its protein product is CASSSDRVEQYF.

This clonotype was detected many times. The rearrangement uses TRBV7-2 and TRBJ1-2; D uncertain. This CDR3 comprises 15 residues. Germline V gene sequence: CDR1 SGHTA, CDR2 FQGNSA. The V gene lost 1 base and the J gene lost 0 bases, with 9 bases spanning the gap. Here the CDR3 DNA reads TGTGCCAGCAGCTTAGAGGCGGACGCTAACTATGGCTACACCTTC. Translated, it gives CASSLEADANYGYTF.

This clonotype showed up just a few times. The CDR3 DNA is TGTGCCACCAGCAGCCCCCGCTTCACAGATACGCAGTATTTT. This translates into CATSSPRFTDTQYF. The chain employs TRBV15 and TRBJ2-3, with D uncertain. In germline, CDR1 is LNHNV, CDR2 YYDKDF (reference sequence). The CDR3 spans 14 residues. V dropped 3 bases and J dropped 2 bases, with 9 bases sitting between them.

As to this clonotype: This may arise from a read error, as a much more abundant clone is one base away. CDR3 bases: TGTGCCAGCAGTTACTCGATCTGGCGGGAGGAAACCTACGAGCAGTTCTTC. Translation: CASSYSIWREETYEQFF. V gene TRBV6-5 combines with J gene TRBJ2-1, with 8 bases identical to TRBD2. The ends lost 0 bases at V and 10 bases at J; junction bases unmatched: 14. Germline V gene sequence: CDR1 MNHEY, CDR2 SVGAGI. This CDR3 contains 17 residues.

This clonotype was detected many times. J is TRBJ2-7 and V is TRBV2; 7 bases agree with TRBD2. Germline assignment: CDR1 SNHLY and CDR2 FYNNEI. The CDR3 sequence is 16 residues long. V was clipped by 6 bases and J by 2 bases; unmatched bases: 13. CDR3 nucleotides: TGTGCCAGCAGGGAGCGTATACTAGCGCCCACCTACGAGCAGTACTTC. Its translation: CASRERILAPTYEQYF.

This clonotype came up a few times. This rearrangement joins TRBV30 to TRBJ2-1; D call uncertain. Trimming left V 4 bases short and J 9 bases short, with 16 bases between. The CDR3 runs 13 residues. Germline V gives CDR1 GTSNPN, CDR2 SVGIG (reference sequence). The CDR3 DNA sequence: TGTGCCTGGACCTACCCTGCGTACTTTGAGCAGTTCTTC. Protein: CAWTYPAYFEQFF.

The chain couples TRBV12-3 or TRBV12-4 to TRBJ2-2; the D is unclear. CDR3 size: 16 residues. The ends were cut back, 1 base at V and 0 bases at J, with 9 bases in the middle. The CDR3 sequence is CASSLGRAANTGELFF. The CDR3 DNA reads TGTGCCAGCAGTTTAGGAAGGGCGGCGAACACCGGGGAGCTGTTTTTT.

CDR3 protein: CASSRMAADRPQETQYF. The CDR3 DNA reads TGCGCCAGCAGCCGGATGGCCGCGGACAGGCCCCAAGAGACCCAGTACTTC. V usage is TRBV4-1 and J usage is TRBJ2-5; 7 bases agree with TRBD1. The CDR3 is 17 residues long. Losses at the gene ends were 4 bases for V and 1 base for J; bases not matched to a gene: 12. CDR1 MGHRA and CDR2 YSYEKL come from the germline V gene.

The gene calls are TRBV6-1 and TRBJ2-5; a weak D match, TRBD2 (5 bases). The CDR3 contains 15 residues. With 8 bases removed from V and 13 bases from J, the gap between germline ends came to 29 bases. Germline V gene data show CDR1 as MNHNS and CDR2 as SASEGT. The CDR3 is CASASHSSREAHPYF. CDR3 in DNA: TGTGCCAGCGCATCACACTCCTCCCGGGAAGCCCATCCGTACTTC.

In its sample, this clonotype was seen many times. For the CDR3, the DNA is TGTGCCAGCAGTTTACGGGGGGTGGGAGTTACGCAGTATTTT. It encodes CASSLRGVGVTQYF. This chain connects TRBV28 to TRBJ2-3, with 7 bases identical to TRBD2. This CDR3 spans 14 amino acids. Germline values: CDR1 MDHEN, CDR2 SYDVKM. The trim removed 2 bases at V and 8 bases at J, leaving 7 bases unmatched.

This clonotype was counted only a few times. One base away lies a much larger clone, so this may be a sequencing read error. DNA for the CDR3: TGTGCCAGCCCCCGAAGGGGGACGACCACTGAAGCTTTCTTT. This translates into CASPRRGTTTEAFF. The rearrangement uses TRBV6-1 and TRBJ1-1, with a weak D call TRBD1 (6 bases). CDR3 length: 14 residues. V was shortened by 8 bases and J by 4 bases, with 17 bases between the two germline ends. Germline CDR1 is MNHNS and CDR2 is SASEGT.

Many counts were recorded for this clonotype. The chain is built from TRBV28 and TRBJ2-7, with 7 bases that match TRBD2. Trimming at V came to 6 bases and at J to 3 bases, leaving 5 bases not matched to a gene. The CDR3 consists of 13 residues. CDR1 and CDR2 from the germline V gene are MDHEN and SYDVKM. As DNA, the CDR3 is TGTGCCAGCAGGGGGGGGGGAGTCTACGAGCAGTACTTC. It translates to CASRGGGVYEQYF.

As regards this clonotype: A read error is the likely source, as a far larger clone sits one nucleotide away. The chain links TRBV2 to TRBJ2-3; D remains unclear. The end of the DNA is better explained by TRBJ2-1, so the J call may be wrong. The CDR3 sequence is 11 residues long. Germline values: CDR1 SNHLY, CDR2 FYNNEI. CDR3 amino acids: CASYFTYEQFF. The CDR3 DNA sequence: TGTGCCAGCTACTTTACGTACGAGCAGTTCTTC.

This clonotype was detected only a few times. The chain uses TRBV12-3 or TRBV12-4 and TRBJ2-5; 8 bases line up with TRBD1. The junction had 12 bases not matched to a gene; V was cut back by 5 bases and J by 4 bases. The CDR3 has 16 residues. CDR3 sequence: CASSPPPGGEGETQYF. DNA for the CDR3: TGTGCCAGCAGTCCCCCCCCAGGGGGCGAGGGAGAGACCCAGTACTTC.

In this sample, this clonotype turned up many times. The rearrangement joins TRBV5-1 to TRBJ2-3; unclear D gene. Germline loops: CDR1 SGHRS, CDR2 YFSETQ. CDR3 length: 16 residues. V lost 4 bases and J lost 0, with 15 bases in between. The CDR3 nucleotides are TGCGCCAGCAGCCCGGTGGCGGCAGCCAGCACAGATACGCAGTATTTT. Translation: CASSPVAAASTDTQYF.

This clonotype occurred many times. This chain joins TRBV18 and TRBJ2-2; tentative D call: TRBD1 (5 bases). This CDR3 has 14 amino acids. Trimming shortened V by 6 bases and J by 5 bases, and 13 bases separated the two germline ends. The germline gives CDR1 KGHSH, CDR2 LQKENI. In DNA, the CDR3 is TGTGCCAGCTCGCAGGATGCAGGGACCGGGGAGCTGTTTTTT. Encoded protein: CASSQDAGTGELFF. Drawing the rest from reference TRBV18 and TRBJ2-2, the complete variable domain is NAGVMQNPRHLVRRRGQEARLRCSPMKGHSHVYWYRQLPEEGLKFMVYLQKENIIDESGMPKERFSAEFPKEGPSILRIQQVVRGDSAAYFCASSQDAGTGELFFGEGSRLTVL.

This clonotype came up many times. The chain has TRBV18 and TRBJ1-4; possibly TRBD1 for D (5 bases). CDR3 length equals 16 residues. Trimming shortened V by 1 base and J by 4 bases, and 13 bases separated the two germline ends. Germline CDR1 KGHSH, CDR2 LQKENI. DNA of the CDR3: TGTGCCAGCTCACCACGATTGACAGCTAATAATGAAAAACTGTTTTTT. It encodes CASSPRLTANNEKLFF.

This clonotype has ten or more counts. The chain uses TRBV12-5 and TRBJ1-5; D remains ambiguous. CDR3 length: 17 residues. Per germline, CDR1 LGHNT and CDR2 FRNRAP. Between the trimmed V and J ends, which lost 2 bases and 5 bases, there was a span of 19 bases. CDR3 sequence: CASGLSIRWQVHQPQHF. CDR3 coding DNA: TGTGCTAGTGGTTTGTCCATAAGGTGGCAGGTCCATCAGCCCCAGCATTTT. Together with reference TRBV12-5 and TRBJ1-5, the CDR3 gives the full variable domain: DARVTQTPRHKVTEMGQEVTMRCQPILGHNTVFWYRQTMMQGLELLAYFRNRAPLDDSGMPKDRFSAEMPDATLATLKIQPSEPRDSAVYFCASGLSIRWQVHQPQHFGDGTRLSIL.